This T cell receptor (beta chain) was found in a study of blood T cells in healthy people across ages. General study results and limits: Without sorted subsets, naive and antigen-experienced compartments could not be conclusively compared. Whereas aged donors had fewer naive CD4+ cells, long-lived donors had more of them and higher diversity. A roughly linear fall in TCR beta diversity per million T cells was seen with increasing age. Any changes in expanded clonotypes were possibly confounded, as donor CMV status remained unknown.

The length of the CDR3 is 13 residues. V was clipped by 8 bases and J by 5 bases; unmatched bases: 6. Germline values: CDR1 DFQATT, CDR2 SNEGSKA (reference sequence). A sample-barcoded 5' primer and a J-beta primer mix were used in a second PCR of roughly 6 to 11 cycles. One entry per CDR3 protein, called by TCRdb with MiXCR from the 5' RACE reads. The repertoire consists of roughly 800,000 distinct CDR3 sequences, with roughly 64% occurring once and the leading ten covering about 20%. This clonotype appeared a few times. Its antigen is unknown. The V call is TRBV20-1, the J call TRBJ2-5; 12 bases line up with TRBD2. The receptor comes from a man aged 25-45 years in good health. Sequenced: blood. CDR3 region: CSTETSGRETQYF. Here the CDR3 DNA reads TGCAGTACGGAAACTAGCGGGAGGGAGACCCAGTACTTC.